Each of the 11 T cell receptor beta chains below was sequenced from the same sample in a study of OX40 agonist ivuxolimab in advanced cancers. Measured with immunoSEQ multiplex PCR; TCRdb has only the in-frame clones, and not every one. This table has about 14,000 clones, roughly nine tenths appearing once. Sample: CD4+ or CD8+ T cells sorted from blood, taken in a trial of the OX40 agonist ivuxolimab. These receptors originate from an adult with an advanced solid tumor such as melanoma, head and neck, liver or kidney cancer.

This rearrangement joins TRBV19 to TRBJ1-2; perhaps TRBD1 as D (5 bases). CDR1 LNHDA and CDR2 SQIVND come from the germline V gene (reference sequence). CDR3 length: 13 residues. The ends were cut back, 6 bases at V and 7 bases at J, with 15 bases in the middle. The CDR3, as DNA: TGTGCCAGTAGGGTATCGGGGGAAACTGGCTACACCTTC. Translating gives CASRVSGETGYTF.

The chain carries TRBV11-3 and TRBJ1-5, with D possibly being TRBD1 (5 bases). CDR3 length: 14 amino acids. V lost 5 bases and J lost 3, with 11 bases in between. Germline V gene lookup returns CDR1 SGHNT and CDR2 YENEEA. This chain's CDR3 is CASSRYRFNQPQHF. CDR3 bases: TGTGCCAGCAGCCGCTACAGGTTCAATCAGCCCCAGCATTTT.

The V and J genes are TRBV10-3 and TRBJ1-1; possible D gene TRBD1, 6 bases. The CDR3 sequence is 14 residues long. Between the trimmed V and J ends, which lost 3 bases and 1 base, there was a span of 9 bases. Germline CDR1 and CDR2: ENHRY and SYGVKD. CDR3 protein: CAISDLDRNTEAFF. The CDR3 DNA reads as TGTGCCATCAGTGATTTGGACAGGAACACTGAAGCTTTCTTT.

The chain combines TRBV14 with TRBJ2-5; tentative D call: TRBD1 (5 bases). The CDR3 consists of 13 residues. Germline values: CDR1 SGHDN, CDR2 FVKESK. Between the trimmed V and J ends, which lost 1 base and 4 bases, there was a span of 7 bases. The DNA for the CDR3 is TGTGCCAGCAGCCAAGTTGGGGCAGAGACCCAGTACTTC. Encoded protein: CASSQVGAETQYF.

This chain's CDR3 is CASSVGRLGIDEQFF. The CDR3 DNA follows: TGCGCCAGCAGTGTGGGCAGGCTGGGTATCGATGAGCAGTTCTTC. The V and J genes are TRBV10-1 and TRBJ2-1; D not resolved. Trimming pared 4 bases from V and 8 bases from J, leaving 18 bases between. This CDR3 comprises 15 residues. Germline V gene sequence: CDR1 WNHNN, CDR2 SYGVQD (reference sequence).

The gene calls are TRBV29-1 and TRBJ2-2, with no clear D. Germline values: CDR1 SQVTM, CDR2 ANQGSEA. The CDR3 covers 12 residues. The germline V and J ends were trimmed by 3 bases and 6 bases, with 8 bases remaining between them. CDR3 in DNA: TGCAGCGTTGATCCTGAGGCCGGGGAGCTGTTTTTT. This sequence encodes CSVDPEAGELFF.

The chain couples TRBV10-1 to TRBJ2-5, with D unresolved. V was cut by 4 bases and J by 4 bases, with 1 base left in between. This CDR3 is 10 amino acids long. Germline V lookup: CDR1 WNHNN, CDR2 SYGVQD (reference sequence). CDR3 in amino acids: CASSVETQYF. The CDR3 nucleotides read TGCGCCAGCAGTGTAGAGACCCAGTACTTC.

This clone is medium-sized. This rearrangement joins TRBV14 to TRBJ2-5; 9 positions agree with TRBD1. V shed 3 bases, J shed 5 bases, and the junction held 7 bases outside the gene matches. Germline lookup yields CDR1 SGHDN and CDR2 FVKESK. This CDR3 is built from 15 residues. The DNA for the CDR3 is TGTGCCAGCAGCCACCGGGACAGGGTGAGGGAGACCCAGTACTTC. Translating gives CASSHRDRVRETQYF. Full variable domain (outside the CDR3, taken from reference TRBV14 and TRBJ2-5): EAGVTQFPSHSVIEKGQTVTLRCDPISGHDNLYWYRRVMGKEIKFLLHFVKESKQDESGMPNNRFLAERTGGTYSTLKVQPAELEDSGVYFCASSHRDRVRETQYFGPGTRLLVL.

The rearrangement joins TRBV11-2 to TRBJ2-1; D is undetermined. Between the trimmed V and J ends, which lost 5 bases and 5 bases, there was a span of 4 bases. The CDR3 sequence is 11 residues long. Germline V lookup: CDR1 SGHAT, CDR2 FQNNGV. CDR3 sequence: CASSRDNEQFF. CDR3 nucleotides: TGTGCCAGCAGCAGGGACAATGAGCAGTTCTTC.

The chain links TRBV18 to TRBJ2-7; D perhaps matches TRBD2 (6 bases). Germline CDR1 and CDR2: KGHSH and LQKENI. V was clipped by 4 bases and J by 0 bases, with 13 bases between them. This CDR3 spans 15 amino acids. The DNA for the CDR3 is TGTGCCAGCTCACGTTCGGCTAGCGACTCCTACGAGCAGTACTTC. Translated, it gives CASSRSASDSYEQYF.

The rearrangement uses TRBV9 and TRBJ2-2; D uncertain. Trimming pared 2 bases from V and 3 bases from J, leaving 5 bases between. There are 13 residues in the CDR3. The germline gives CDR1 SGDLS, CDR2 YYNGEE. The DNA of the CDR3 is TGTGCCAGCAGCGTCCCGGACACCGGGGAGCTGTTTTTT. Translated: CASSVPDTGELFF.